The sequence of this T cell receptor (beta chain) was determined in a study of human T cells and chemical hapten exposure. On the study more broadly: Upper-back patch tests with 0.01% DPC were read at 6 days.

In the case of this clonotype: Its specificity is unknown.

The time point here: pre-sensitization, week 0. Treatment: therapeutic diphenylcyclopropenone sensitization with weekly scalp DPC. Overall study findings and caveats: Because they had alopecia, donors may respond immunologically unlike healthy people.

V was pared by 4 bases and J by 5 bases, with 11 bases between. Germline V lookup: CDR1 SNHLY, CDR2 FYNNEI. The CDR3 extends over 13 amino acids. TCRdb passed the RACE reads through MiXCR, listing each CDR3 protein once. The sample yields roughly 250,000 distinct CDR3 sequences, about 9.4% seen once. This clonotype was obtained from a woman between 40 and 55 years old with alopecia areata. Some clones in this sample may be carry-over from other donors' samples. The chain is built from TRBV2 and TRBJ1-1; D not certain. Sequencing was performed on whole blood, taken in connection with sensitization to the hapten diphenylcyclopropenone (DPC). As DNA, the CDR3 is TGTGCCAGCAGTGTCAGCGAGAGGACTGAAGCTTTCTTT. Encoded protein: CASSVSERTEAFF.